This is a list of T cell receptor beta chains from one sample in a study of T cell responses to AZD1222 COVID-19 vaccine. Assay: immunoSEQ multiplex PCR; the TCRdb copy retains only in-frame clones and omits some. The sample carries over 150,000 clones, under 95% recorded once. Sample: peripheral blood, taken on day 0 of MenACWY control vaccination. All receptors come from an adult in good health. Each CDR3 is given with its conserved first and last residue. D genes are given only for firm matches.

TRBJ2-1	TRBV5-1	.	11	TGCGCCAGCAGCTTAGCCAACGAGCAGTTCTTC	CASSLANEQFF
TRBJ2-2	TRBV7-7	TRBD1	15	TGTGCTAGCAGCTTAGGGACAGGTCGTAGCGGGGAGCTGTTTTTT	CASSLGTGRSGELFF
TRBJ1-2	TRBV3-1/TRBV3-2	.	14	TGTGCCAGCAGCCAAGGACAGGCCATGGGTGGCTACACCTTC	CASSQGQAMGGYTF
TRBJ2-7	TRBV15	.	15	TGTGCCACCAGCAGAGATAGGGTGAACTCCTACGAGCAGTACTTC	CATSRDRVNSYEQYF
TRBJ1-5	TRBV2	TRBD1	16	TGTGCCAGCAGTCGACAGGGAGGGGCAAGCAATCAGCCCCAGCATTTT	CASSRQGGASNQPQHF
TRBJ2-1	TRBV11-2	TRBD2	15	TGTGCCAGCGGTGGACTAGCGGGTCCCTACAATGAGCAGTTCTTC	CASGGLAGPYNEQFF
TRBJ2-7	TRBV19	.	13	TGTGCCAGTAGTATCGGCACAGGGCCCGAGCAGTACTTC	CASSIGTGPEQYF
TRBJ2-1	TRBV7-8	.	14	TGTGCCAGCAGCCCCAGGCTCCCAGGGGCTGAGCAGTTCTTC	CASSPRLPGAEQFF
TRBJ1-2	TRBV6-5	.	13	TGTGCCAGCAGGGGGGCATTTAACTATGGCTACACCTTC	CASRGAFNYGYTF
TRBJ1-2	TRBV11-3	.	13	TGTGCCAGCAGCTTGGGGGTTGGGTATGGCTACACCTTC	CASSLGVGYGYTF
TRBJ2-2	TRBV2	.	12	TGTGCCAGCAGGCCGAACACCGGGGAGCTGTTTTTT	CASRPNTGELFF